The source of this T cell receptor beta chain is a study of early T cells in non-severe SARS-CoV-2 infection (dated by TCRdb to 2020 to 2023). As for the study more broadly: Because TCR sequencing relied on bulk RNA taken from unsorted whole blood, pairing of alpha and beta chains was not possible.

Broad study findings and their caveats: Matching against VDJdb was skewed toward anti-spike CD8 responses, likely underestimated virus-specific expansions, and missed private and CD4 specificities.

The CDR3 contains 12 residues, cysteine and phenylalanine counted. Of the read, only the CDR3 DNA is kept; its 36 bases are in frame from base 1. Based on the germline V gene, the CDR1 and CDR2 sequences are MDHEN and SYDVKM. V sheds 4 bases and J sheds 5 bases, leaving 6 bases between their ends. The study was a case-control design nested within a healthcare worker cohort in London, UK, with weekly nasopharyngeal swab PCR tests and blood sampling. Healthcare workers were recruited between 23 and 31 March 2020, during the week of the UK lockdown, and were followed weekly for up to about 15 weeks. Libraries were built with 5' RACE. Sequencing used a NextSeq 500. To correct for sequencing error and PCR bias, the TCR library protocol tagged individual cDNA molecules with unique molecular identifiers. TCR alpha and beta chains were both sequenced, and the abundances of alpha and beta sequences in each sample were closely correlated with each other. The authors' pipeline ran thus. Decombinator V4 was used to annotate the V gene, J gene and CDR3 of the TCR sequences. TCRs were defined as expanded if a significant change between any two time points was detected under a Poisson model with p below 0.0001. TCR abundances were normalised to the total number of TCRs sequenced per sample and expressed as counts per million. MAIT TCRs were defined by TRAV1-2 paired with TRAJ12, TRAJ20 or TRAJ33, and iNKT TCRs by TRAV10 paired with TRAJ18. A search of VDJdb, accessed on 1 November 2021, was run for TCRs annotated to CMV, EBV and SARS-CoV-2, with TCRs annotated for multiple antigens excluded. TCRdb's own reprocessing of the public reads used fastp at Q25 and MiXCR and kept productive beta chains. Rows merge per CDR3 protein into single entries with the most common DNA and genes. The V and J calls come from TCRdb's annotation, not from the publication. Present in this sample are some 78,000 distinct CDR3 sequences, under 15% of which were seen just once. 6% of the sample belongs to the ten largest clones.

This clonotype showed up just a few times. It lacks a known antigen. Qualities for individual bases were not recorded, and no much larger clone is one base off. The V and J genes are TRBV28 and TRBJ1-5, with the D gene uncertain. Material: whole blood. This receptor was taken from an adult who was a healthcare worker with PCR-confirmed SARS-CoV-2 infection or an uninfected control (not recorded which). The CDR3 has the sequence CASSSKYQPQHF. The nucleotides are TGTGCCAGCAGTTCAAAGTATCAGCCCCAGCATTTT. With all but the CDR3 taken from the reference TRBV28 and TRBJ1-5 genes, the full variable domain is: DVKVTQSSRYLVKRTGEKVFLECVQDMDHENMFWYRQDPGLGLRLIYFSYDVKMKEKGDIPEGYSVSREKKERFSLILESASTNQTSMYLCASSSKYQPQHFGDGTRLSIL.